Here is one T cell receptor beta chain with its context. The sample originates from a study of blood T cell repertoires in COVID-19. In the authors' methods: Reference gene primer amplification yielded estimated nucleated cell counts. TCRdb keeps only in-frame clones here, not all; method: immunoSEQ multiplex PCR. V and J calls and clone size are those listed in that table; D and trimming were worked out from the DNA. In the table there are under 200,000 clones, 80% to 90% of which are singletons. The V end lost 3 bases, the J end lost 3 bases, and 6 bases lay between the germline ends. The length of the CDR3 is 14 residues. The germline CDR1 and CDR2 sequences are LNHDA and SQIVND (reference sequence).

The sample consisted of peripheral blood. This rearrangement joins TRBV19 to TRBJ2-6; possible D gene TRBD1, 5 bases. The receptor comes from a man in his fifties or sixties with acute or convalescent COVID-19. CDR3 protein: CASSIQGGANVLTF. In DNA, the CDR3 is TGTGCCAGTAGTATCCAGGGTGGGGCCAACGTCCTGACTTTC.